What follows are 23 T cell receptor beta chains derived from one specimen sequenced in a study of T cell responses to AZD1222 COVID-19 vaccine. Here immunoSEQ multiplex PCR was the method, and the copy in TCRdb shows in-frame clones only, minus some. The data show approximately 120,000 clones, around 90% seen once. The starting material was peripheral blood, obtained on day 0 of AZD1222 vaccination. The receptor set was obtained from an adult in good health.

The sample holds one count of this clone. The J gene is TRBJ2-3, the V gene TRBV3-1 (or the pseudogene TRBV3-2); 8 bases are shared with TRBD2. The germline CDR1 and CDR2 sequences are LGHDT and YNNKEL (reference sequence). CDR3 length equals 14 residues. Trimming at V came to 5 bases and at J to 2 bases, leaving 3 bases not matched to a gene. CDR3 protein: CASSSGGDTDTQYF. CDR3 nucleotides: TGTGCCAGCAGCTCCGGGGGGGACACAGATACGCAGTATTTT.

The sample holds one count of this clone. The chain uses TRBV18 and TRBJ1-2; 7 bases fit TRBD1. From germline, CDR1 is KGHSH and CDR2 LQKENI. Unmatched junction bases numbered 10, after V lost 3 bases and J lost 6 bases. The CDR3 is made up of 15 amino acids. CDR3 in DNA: TGTGCCAGCTCACCCCCGCCAGGGGGAATTCATGGCTACACCTTC. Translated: CASSPPPGGIHGYTF.

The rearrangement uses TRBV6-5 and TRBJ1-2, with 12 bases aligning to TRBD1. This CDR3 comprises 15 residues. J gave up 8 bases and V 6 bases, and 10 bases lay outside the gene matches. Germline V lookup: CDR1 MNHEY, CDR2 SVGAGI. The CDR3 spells CASSPPRDRGRGYTF. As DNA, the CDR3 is TGTGCCAGCAGCCCCCCCCGGGACAGGGGGCGCGGCTACACCTTC.

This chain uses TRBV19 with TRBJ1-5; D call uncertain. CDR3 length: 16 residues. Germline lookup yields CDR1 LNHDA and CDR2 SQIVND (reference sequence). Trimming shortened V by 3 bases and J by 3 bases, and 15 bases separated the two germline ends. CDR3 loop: CASSMPARRYNQPQHF. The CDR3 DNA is TGTGCCAGTAGTATGCCGGCCAGGCGGTACAATCAGCCCCAGCATTTT.

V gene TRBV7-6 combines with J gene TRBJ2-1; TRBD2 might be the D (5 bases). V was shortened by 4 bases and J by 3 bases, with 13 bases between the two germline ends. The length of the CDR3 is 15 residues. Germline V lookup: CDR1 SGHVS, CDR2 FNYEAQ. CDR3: CASSSPEGVYNEQFF. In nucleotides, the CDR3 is TGTGCCAGCAGCTCCCCCGAGGGCGTCTACAATGAGCAGTTCTTC.

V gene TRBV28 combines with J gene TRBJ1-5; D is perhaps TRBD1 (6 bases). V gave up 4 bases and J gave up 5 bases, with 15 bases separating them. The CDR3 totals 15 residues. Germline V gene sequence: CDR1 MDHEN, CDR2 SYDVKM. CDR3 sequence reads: CASSSAGTTDQPQHF. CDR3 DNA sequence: TGTGCCAGCAGTTCGGCCGGGACAACAGATCAGCCCCAGCATTTT. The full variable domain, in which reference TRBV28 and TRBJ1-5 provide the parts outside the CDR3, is DVKVTQSSRYLVKRTGEKVFLECVQDMDHENMFWYRQDPGLGLRLIYFSYDVKMKEKGDIPEGYSVSREKKERFSLILESASTNQTSMYLCASSSAGTTDQPQHFGDGTRLSIL.

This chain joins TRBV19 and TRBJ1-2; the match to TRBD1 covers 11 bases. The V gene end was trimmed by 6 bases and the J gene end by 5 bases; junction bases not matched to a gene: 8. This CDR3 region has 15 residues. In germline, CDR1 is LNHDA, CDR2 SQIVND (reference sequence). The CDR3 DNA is TGTGCCAGTAGCGTTGGCGGGGACAGGGGGTATGGCTACACCTTC. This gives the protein CASSVGGDRGYGYTF.

CDR3 nucleotide sequence: TGCACCAGCAACCGGGAGGGCACAGATACGCAGTATTTT. Protein: CTSNREGTDTQYF. The rearrangement links TRBV1 to TRBJ2-3; TRBD2 is taken as the D call from the table, unchecked against the DNA. TRBV1 corresponds to a pseudogene. The CDR3 contains 13 residues.

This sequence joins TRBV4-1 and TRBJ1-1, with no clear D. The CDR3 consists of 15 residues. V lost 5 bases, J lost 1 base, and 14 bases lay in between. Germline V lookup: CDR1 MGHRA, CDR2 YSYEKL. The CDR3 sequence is CASSVQTERNTEAFF. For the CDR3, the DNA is TGCGCCAGCAGCGTACAGACGGAGAGGAACACTGAAGCTTTCTTT.

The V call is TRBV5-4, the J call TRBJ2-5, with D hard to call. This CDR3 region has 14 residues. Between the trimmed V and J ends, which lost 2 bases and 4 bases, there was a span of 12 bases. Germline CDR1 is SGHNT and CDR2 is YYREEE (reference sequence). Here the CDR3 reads CASSFHEGGETQYF. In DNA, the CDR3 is TGTGCCAGCAGCTTCCACGAAGGTGGAGAGACCCAGTACTTC.

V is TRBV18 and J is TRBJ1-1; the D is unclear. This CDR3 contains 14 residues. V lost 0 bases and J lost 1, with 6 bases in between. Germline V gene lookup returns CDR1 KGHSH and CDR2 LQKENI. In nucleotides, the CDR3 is TGTGCCAGCTCACCACCGAGCGGGAACACTGAAGCTTTCTTT. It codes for CASSPPSGNTEAFF.

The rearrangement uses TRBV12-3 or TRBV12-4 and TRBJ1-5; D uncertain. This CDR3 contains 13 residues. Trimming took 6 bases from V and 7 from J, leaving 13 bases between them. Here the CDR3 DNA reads TGTGCCAGCAGGATGACGGGTCGGCAGCCCCAGCATTTT. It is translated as CASRMTGRQPQHF.

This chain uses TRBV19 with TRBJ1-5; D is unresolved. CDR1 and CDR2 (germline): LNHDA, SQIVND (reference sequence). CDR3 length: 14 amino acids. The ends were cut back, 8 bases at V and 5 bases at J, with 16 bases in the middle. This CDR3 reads CASGEDAVDQPQHF. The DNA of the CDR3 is TGTGCCAGTGGGGAGGACGCCGTGGATCAGCCCCAGCATTTT.

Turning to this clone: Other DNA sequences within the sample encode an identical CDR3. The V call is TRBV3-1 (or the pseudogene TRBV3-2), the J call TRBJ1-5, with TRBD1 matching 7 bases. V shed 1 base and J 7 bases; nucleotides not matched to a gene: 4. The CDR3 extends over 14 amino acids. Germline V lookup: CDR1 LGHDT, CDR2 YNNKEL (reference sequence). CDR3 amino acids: CASSQGQGGQPQHF. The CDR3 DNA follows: TGTGCCAGCAGCCAAGGACAGGGCGGACAGCCCCAGCATTTT.

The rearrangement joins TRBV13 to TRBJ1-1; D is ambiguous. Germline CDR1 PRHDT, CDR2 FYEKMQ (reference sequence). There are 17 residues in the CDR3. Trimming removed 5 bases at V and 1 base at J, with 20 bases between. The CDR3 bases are TGTGCCAGCAGCGGAGACTCTGTTCGGGCCTCGAACACTGAAGCTTTCTTT. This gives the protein CASSGDSVRASNTEAFF.

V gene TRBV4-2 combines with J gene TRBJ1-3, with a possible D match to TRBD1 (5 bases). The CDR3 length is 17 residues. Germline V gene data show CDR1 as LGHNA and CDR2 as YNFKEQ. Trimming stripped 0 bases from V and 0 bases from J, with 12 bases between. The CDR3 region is CASSQEPTASSGNTIYF. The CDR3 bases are TGTGCCAGCAGCCAAGAGCCGACAGCTTCCTCTGGAAACACCATATATTTT.

The CDR3 protein is CASSYSLAGGNNEQFF. CDR3 coding DNA: TGTGCCAGCAGTTACTCGCTAGCGGGAGGGAACAATGAGCAGTTCTTC. This chain links TRBV6-5 with TRBJ2-1; the match to TRBD2 covers 12 bases. This CDR3 region has 16 residues. V was pared by 0 bases and J by 5 bases, with 2 bases of the junction left unmatched. In germline, CDR1 is MNHEY, CDR2 SVGAGI.

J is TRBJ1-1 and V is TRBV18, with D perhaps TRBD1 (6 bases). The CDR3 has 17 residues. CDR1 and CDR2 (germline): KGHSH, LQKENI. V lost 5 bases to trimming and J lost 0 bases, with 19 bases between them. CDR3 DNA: TGTGCCAGCTCAACTCGACAGGTGTGGGACATGAACACTGAAGCTTTCTTT. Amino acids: CASSTRQVWDMNTEAFF.

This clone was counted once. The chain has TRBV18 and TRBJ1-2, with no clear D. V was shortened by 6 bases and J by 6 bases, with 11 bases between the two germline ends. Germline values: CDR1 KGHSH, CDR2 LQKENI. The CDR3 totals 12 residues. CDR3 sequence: CASSHPRNGYTF. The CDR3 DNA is TGTGCCAGCTCCCACCCTCGCAATGGCTACACCTTC.

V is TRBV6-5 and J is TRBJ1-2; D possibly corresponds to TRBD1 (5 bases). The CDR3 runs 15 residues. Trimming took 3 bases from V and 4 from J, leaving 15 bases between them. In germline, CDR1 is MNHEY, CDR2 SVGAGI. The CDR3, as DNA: TGTGCCAGCAGTTATACAGGTGGTGGGGGCTATGGCTACACCTTC. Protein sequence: CASSYTGGGGYGYTF.

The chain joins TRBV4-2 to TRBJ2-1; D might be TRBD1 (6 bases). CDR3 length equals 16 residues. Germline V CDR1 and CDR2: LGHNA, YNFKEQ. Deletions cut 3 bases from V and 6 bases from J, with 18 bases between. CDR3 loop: CASSQGHGAKSNEQFF. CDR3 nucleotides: TGTGCCAGCAGCCAGGGACATGGGGCGAAAAGCAATGAGCAGTTCTTC.

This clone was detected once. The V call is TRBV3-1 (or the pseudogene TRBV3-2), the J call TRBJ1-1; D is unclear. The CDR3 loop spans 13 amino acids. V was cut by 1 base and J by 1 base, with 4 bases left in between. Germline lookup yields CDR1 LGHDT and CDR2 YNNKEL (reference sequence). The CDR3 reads CASSQGRNTEAFF. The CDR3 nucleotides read TGTGCCAGCAGCCAAGGCAGGAACACTGAAGCTTTCTTT.

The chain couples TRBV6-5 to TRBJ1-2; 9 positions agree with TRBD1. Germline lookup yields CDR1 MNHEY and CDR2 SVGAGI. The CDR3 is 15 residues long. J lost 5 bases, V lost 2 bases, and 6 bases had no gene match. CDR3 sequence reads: CASSYGQGSLYGYTF. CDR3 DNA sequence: TGTGCCAGCAGTTACGGACAGGGGAGTCTATATGGCTACACCTTC.